This T cell receptor (beta chain) was observed in a study of blood T cell repertoires in COVID-19 (dated by TCRdb to about 2020). Background on the whole study: Collaborator samples came from the United States, Italy and Spain and covered acute and convalescent phases of COVID-19. The material from the prospective study consisted of cDNA or gDNA derived from T cells, B-cell-depleted T cells, or PBMCs. The dataset comprised deeply sampled blood TCRbeta repertoires from subjects exposed to, actively infected with, or recovered from COVID-19. The repertoires were made available in a free public database intended to serve as a resource for research on the immune response to SARS-CoV-2. The samples were drawn from two sources: the first 160 participants of the ongoing ImmuneRACE study, and some 1,300 subjects contributed by 6 global collaborators. Nearly every sample came with metadata listing a de-identified subject ID, COVID-19 status, age in years and sex. Where available, HLA class I and class II types were taken from metadata supplied by the sample provider and were not determined by assay-based typing.

TCRbeta CDR3 regions were amplified from genomic DNA using the immunoSEQ Assay, a bias-controlled multiplex PCR. On the study's bioinformatics: Nucleated cell counts per sample were estimated from amplification of reference gene primers within the assay. To quantify the absolute abundance of each unique TCRbeta CDR3 rearrangement, sequence reads were collapsed and filtered. Productive Simpson clonality was computed per sample as the square root of Simpson's diversity index over productive rearrangements. In its TCRdb copy, this immuneACCESS table keeps in-frame sequences only and misses some clones. Where compared with another copy, unresolved V genes explain less than half of these, and the others have no known cause. The D gene and trimming were derived from the DNA, and the V and J assignments and clone size from that table. For this sample the table gives some 65,000 clones, of which around nine tenths were detected only once. 1.3% of the sample goes to the ten largest clones.

There are 15 amino acids in the CDR3, from cysteine to phenylalanine inclusive. The kept DNA is CDR3 alone, 45 bases in frame from the first base. Trimming costs V 4 bases and J 6 bases, and their ends lie 14 bases apart. CDR1 and CDR2, looked up from the germline V gene, are SGHTS and YDEGEE. The sample holds a few counts of this clone. The target of this receptor is not known. Base qualities are not recorded, but no much larger clone differs from it by a single base. Study-wide conclusions, independent of this receptor: The quantity of clinical and demographic metadata differed by source and by participant and was supplied without curation.

Collaborating institutions collected whole blood in K2EDTA tubes following their own protocols. For TCRbeta analysis, collaborator samples were shipped as frozen whole blood, as isolated PBMCs, or as DNA extracted from either sample type. Sequenced: peripheral blood. The rearrangement combines TRBV5-8 with TRBJ1-6; 5 matching bases give a weak D call of TRBD1. This receptor was obtained from a man aged 60 to 75 with acute or convalescent COVID-19. The DNA is TGTGCCAGCAGCGTAAGGGGTCCTGGTAATTCACCCCTCCACTTT. Translated, this is CASSVRGPGNSPLHF.